This T cell receptor beta chain was captured by sequencing in a study of cytomegalovirus exposure and HLA in healthy donors (dated by TCRdb to the late 2010s). Regarding the complete study: An earlier analysis of several hundred of the donors reported 276 Gb of sequence data and 117 million unique TCR beta sequences obtained from around 170 million T cells. An early release covering roughly 640 HLA-typed donors comprised about 310 gigabases of sequencing data and around 80 million unique TCR sequences. Among the roughly 400 genotyped donors, approximately 81% belonged to the genetic ancestry cluster associated with self-reported Caucasian donors. The aim of the study was to test whether cataloging public T cell receptors could identify signatures of past pathogen exposure. The T cell repertoires of 550 to 850 subjects were profiled by immunosequencing and related to cytomegalovirus serostatus. Along with the approximately 670-subject first cohort, a separate validation cohort of over a hundred different subjects was used. High-throughput TCR immunosequencing, statistical association of individual TCRs with disease status, and machine learning were combined to predict cytomegalovirus infection status. A later analysis re-examined previously published TCR beta repertoires from just over 650 donors and added high-resolution HLA genotyping to investigate patterns of TCR occurrence. Rather than drawing on any new phenotypic data, the later analysis identified candidate immune exposures from TCR beta sequences and the way those sequences occurred across donors. In an earlier analysis of 500 to 650 of the donors, high-throughput TCR beta sequencing was used to judge whether each TCR beta V gene segment behaved as functional or pseudogenic. Donor age, sex, ethnicity and CMV serostatus were collected together with the repertoire data. Genome-wide SNP genotypes for about 65% of the 666 donors were used in a later genetic analysis, which treated that subset as a discovery cohort. Every repertoire in the discovery cohort had been generated on one and the same sequencing platform. HLA typing covered class I and class II loci at four-digit resolution. Typing coverage varied by locus: roughly 620-640 donors for A, B, C, DRB1 and DQB1; roughly 500 for DQA1; approximately 610 for DPA1; approximately 470 for DPB1. Four to six DR-DQ haplotypes were handled as single units for association and clustering, since linkage in the cohort was strong. On average, roughly 200,000 unique TCR beta nucleotide sequences were sequenced per donor among several hundred genotyped donors of the cohort, with roughly 18% of those sequences being non-productive.

Libraries were constructed by the immunoSEQ multiplex PCR assay. For the multiplex PCR, a mixture combining 60 forward primers for TCR Vbeta segments and 13 reverse primers for TCR Jbeta segments was used. The CDR3 region of rearranged TCR beta genes was amplified from genomic DNA by a multiplex PCR assay. Amplified TCR beta libraries were sequenced as 87-base-pair reads on the Illumina HiSeq System. The published analysis was carried out like this. In a later analysis, tens of millions of unique TCR beta chains were counted across the roughly 610 repertoires, and some 10 million of these chains were shared by at least two donors. Raw reads were error-corrected and collapsed into unique sequences with a nearest-neighbor algorithm that merged closely related sequences to remove PCR and sequencing errors. Alignment of CDR3 sequences to IMGT reference sequences was used to assign V, D and J gene segments. For a sequence to be retained, a match of at least six nucleotides was required to both a V gene segment and a J gene segment. A rearrangement counted as productive if the CDR3 had no stop codons and remained in frame with V and J, and every other rearrangement counted as non-productive. CDR3 was defined according to IMGT convention as the region running from the second conserved V-encoded cysteine to the conserved J-encoded phenylalanine. Sequences without an unambiguous match to a single V gene segment were excluded from the earlier analysis of about 600 of the donors. In an earlier analysis of about 590 of the donors, a V segment was called functional when productive rearrangements were above 56.7%, and segregating when the standard deviation between donors exceeded 5%. A statistical classification framework was developed to diagnose cytomegalovirus status using the catalog of TCR beta chain sequences. A later analysis assigned V and J genes by comparing TCR nucleotide sequences with IMGT/GENE-DB human TR gene sequences. In a later analysis, CDR3 sequences and most-parsimonious VDJ recombination scenarios were assigned using the TCRdist pipeline. In a later analysis, each TCR beta chain was defined by its CDR3 amino acid sequence together with its V-gene family, and reads lacking a unique V-gene family were excluded. To address suspected cross-contamination and a sequencing artifact, a later analysis removed several hundred highly shared, low-generation-probability nucleotide sequences. In a later analysis, a clonal expansion index was calculated for each public chain from normalized within-repertoire ranks of inferred template counts. In a later analysis, generation probabilities were computed with a VDJ recombination model fitted to out-of-frame rearrangements, and the resulting probabilities were checked against IGoR. A later analysis scored TCR-TCR, TCR-HLA and TCR-CMV co-occurrence with hypergeometric tests, applying a repertoire-size bias correction to TCR pairs. To estimate false discovery rates, a later analysis permuted the HLA or CMV assignments 20 times. A later analysis grouped co-occurring TCRs with DBSCAN, adding TCRdist sequence similarity when clustering within HLA-allele-positive subsets. Repertoires with fewer than 30,000 or more than 120,000 public chains were left out of co-occurrence clustering, as were about five repertoires with anomalous nucleotide sharing. TCRdb holds this immuneACCESS table with in-frame rearrangements only. Some clones are missing; in checked studies, unresolved V genes explain under half, and the rest has no known cause. V and J calls and clone size are those listed in that table; D and trimming were worked out from the DNA. The sample has fewer than 150,000 clones on record, roughly 74% of them singletons. The top ten hold under 6.5% of the sample.

The cohort consisted of 600 to 750 healthy bone marrow donors. At the time of sampling, every cohort member was nominally healthy, though immune exposures that went unrecorded were likely present. The donor was CMV seropositive and was included in the group of 300 or so seropositive cohort members. Each donor provided a peripheral blood sample, and peripheral blood mononuclear cells were used for TCR beta sequencing. The Qiagen DNeasy Blood Extraction Kit was used to extract genomic DNA from the blood cell samples. Trimming costs V 3 bases and J 1 base, and their ends lie 10 bases apart. The CDR3 sequence holds 15 residues, the cysteine and phenylalanine included. Just CDR3 DNA is preserved here, 45 bases in frame from base 1. CDR1 and CDR2 were assigned from the germline V gene (reference sequence) as MNHNY and SVGAGI. Results and caveats for the whole study, not just this receptor: Linkage disequilibrium might explain the correlated functional status among segregating V segments, but an unknown experimental factor could not be ruled out. A later analysis associated 15,000 to 20,000 TCR beta sequences with specific HLA alleles at a false discovery rate of 0.05. The 87-base-pair reads could not distinguish some IMGT-functional V segments, including TRBV6-2 and TRBV6-3, so those segments were excluded. The earlier analysis of some 540 of the donors excluded approximately 15 rarely observed V segments, including chromosome 9 orphons, because counts were too low. In a later genetic analysis, a missense DCLRE1C variant was associated with V-gene and J-gene trimming of TCR beta chains, and the association was replicated in an independent cohort. Across donors, most TCR sequences were observed very rarely, whereas some public TCRs were present in many individuals. Immune exposure information for the cohort was limited to CMV serostatus. In a later analysis, HLA-associated TCR beta chains were found to be more clonally expanded and to have lower generation probabilities than equally common non-associated chains. The presence/absence analyses assumed that sequencing depth was roughly uniform across donors, and that assumption may not be true. In both the original and validation cohorts, the classifier was reported to diagnose cytomegalovirus status with high specificity and sensitivity. According to the authors, the approach could potentially be generalized to other disease states and immunological phenotypes. Only TCR beta chains were sequenced in this cohort, and the absence of alpha or paired-chain data limited detectable features. Broadly in line with IMGT annotations, most TCR beta V segments showed up in productive rearrangements about 87% or about 30% of the time in an earlier analysis of around 550 of the donors. Because HLA typing was unavailable for some donors at each locus, only the typed subset was used in association tests. A cluster of highly shared sequence variants was judged likely to be a technical artifact of the sequencing pipeline. Compared with the approximately 720-donor mean, donors in an Asian-associated ancestry cluster had fewer N-insertions in productive TCRs, according to a later genetic analysis. In a later analysis, the rate of TCR association differed among HLA loci, with DRB1 alleles having the most associated TCRs and HLA-C alleles having the fewest. A later analysis found that most CMV-associated TCR beta chains appeared HLA-restricted, with HLA associations seemingly driven largely by CMV exposure. Assigning TCR associations to individual alleles was difficult when HLA alleles, especially DR and DQ, strongly co-occurred. A further reported finding was that TCR beta sequences accurately predicted the HLA-A and HLA-B alleles for most subjects in the first cohort. The study gave a list of some 150 TCR beta chains associated with cytomegalovirus. A few of the identified cytomegalovirus-associated TCR beta chains were confirmed in vitro to be specific for cytomegalovirus antigens. A later analysis reported that several top co-occurrence clusters appeared linked to parvovirus B19, influenza, CMV and Epstein-Barr virus.

Regarding this clone: Its recognized antigen is unknown. Per-base quality was not reported, and no clone a single base away is much larger than it.

The chain couples TRBV6-6 to TRBJ1-5; TRBD1 is possibly the D segment (5 matching bases). This TCR came from a woman in her fifties or sixties in good health and CMV-seropositive. Sequenced material: PBMCs. The CDR3 protein: CASSYSGGSNQPQHF. Here is the DNA: TGTGCCAGCAGTTATTCGGGGGGAAGCAATCAGCCCCAGCATTTT.